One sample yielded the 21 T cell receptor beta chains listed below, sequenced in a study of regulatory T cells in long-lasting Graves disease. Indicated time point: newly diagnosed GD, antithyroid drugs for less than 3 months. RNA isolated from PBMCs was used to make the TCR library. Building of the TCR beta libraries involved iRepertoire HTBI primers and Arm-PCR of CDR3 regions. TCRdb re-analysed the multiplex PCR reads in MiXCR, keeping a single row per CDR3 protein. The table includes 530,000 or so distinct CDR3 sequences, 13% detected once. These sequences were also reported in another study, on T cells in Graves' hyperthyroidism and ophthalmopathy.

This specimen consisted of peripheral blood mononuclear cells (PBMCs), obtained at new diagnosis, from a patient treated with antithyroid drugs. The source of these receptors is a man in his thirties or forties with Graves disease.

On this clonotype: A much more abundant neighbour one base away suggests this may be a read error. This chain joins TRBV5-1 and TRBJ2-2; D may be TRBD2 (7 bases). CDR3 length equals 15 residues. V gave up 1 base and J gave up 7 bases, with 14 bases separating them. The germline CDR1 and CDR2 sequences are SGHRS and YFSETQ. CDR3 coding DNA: TGCGCCAGCAGCTTGAGGGGAGGGGACATCGGGGAGCTGTTTTTT. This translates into CASSLRGGDIGELFF.

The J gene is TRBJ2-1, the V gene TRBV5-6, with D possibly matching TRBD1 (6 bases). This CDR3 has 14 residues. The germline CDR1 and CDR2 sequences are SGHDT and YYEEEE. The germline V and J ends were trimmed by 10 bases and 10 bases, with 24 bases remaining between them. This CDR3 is CAAHPRGEAYEQFF. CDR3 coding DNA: TGTGCCGCCCATCCCAGGGGAGAGGCCTACGAGCAGTTCTTC.

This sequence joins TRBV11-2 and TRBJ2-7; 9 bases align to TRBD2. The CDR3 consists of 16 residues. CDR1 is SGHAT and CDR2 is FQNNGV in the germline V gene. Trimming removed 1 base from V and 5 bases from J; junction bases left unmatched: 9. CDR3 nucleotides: TGTGCCAGCAGCTTAGGGGCGGGAGGGCCGGGGGACGAGCAGTACTTC. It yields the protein CASSLGAGGPGDEQYF.

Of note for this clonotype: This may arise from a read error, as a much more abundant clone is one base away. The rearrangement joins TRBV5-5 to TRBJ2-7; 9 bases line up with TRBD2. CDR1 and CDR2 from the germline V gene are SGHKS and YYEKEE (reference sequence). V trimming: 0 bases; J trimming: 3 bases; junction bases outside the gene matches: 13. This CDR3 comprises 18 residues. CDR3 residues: CASSLGDSGGTSFYEQYF. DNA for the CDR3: TGTGCCAGCAGCTTGGGGGATTCCGGGGGGACTAGCTTCTACGAGCAGTACTTC.

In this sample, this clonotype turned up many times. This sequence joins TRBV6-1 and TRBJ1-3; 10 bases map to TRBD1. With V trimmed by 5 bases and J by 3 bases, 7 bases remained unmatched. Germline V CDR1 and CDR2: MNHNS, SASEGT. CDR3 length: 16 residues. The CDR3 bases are TGTGCCAGCAGTCAACGACAGGGGGCTGTTGGAAACACCATATATTTT. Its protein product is CASSQRQGAVGNTIYF.

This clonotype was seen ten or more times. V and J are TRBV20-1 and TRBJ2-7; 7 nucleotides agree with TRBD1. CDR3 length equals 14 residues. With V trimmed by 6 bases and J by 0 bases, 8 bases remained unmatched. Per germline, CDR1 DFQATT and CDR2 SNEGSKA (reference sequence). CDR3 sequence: CSAEGQDSSYEQYF. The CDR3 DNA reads TGCAGTGCGGAAGGACAGGACAGCTCCTACGAGCAGTACTTC.

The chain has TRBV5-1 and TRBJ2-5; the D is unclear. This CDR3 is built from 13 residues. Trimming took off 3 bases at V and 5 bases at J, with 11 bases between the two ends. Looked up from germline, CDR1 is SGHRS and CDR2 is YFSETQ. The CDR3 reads CASSSQERETQYF. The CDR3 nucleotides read TGCGCCAGCAGCTCGCAGGAGAGGGAGACCCAGTACTTC.

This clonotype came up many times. The CDR3 bases are TGCAGCGTTGAAACGGGACTACTGCTGGAGACCCAGTACTTC. Residues: CSVETGLLLETQYF. The chain recombines TRBV29-1 with TRBJ2-5; 7 bases align to TRBD2. The CDR3 runs 14 residues. The germline gives CDR1 SQVTM, CDR2 ANQGSEA. The V and J ends lost 2 bases and 5 bases, in that order; junction bases with no gene match: 8.

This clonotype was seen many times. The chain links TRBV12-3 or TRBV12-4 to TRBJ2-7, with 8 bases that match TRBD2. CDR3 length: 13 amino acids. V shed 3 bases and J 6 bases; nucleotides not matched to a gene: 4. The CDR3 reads CASSFTSGTEQYF. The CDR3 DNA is TGTGCCAGCAGTTTTACTAGCGGAACCGAGCAGTACTTC.

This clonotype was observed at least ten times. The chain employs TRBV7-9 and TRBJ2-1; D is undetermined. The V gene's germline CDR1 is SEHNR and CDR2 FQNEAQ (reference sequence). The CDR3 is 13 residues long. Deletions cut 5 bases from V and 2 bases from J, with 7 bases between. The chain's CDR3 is CASSPTTYNEQFF. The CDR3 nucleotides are TGTGCCAGCAGCCCTACTACCTACAATGAGCAGTTCTTC.

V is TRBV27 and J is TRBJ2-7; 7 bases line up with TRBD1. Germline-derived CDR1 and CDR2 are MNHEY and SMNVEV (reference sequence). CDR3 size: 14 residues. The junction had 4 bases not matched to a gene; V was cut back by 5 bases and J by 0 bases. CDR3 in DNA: TGTGCCAGCAGTCGGGACAGAAACTCCTACGAGCAGTACTTC. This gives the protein CASSRDRNSYEQYF.

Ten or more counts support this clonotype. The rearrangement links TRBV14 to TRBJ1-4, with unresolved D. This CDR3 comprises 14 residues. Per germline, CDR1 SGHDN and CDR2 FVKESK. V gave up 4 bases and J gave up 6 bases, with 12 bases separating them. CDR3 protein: CASSPKIWDEKLFF. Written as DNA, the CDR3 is TGTGCCAGCAGCCCTAAGATATGGGATGAAAAACTGTTTTTT.

CDR3 bases: TGTGCCAGCAGTTACTCGGGAAGGACTAACTATGGCTACACCTTC. Encoded protein: CASSYSGRTNYGYTF. The chain links TRBV6-2 or TRBV6-3 to TRBJ1-2; D is unclear. The CDR3 has 15 residues. The germline gives CDR1 MNHEY, CDR2 SVGEGT. The V end was cut by 0 bases, the J end by 0 bases, with 8 bases between.

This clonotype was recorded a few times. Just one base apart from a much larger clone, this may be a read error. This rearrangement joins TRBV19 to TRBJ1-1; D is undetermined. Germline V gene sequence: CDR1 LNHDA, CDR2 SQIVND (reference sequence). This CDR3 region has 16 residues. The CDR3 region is CASSIRAPQSRTEASF. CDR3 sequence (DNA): TGTGCCAGTAGTATTCGGGCCCCCCAAAGCCGAACTGAAGCTTCCTTT.

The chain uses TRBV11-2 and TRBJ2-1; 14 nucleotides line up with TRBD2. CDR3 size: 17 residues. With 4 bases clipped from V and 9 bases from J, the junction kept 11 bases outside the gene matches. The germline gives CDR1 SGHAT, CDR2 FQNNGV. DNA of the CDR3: TGTGCCAGCAGCTCGGGGCCCCACGGACTAGCGGGAGGTGAGCAGTTCTTC. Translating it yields CASSSGPHGLAGGEQFF.

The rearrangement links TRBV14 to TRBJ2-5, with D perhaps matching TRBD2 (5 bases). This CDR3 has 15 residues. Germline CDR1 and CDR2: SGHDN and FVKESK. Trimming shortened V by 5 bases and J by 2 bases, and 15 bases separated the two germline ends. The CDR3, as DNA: TGTGCCAGCAGCAAGATTACCGGACTTCAAGAGACCCAGTACTTC. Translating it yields CASSKITGLQETQYF.

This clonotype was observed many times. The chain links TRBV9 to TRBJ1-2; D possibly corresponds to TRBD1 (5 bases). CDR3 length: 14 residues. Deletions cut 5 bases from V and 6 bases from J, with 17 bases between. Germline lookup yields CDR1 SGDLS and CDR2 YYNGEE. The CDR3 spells CASSGTGLNDGYTF. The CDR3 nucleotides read TGTGCCAGCAGTGGAACGGGACTGAACGATGGCTACACCTTC.

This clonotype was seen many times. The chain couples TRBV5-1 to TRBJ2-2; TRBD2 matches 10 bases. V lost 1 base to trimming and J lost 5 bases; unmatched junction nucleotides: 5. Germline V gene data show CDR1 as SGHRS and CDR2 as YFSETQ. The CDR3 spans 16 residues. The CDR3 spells CASSLPSGSQTGELFF. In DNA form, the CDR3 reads TGCGCCAGCAGCTTGCCTAGCGGGAGTCAAACCGGGGAGCTGTTTTTT. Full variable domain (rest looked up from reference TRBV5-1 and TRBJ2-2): KAGVTQTPRYLIKTRGQQVTLSCSPISGHRSVSWYQQTPGQGLQFLFEYFSETQRNKGNFPGRFSGRQFSNSRSEMNVSTLELGDSALYLCASSLPSGSQTGELFFGEGSRLTVL.

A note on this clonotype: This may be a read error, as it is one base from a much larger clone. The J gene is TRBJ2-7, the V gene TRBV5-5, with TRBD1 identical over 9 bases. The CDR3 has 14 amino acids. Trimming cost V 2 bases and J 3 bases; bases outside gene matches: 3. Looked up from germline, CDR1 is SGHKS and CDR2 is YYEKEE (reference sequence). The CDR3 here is CASSFGTGYYEQYF. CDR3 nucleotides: TGTGCCAGCAGCTTTGGGACAGGGTACTACGAGCAGTACTTC.

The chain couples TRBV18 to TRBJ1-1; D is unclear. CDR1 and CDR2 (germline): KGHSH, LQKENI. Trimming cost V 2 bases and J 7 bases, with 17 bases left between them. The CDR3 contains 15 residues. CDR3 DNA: TGTGCCAGCTCACCAAACGACGGGCCAGAGAGTGAAGCTTTCTTT. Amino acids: CASSPNDGPESEAFF.

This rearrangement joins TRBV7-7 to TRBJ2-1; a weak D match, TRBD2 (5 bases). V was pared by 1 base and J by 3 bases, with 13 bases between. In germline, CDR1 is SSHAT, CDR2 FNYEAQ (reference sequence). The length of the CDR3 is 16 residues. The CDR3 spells CASSLEIGKGYNEQFF. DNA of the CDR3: TGTGCCAGCAGCTTAGAGATCGGGAAAGGCTACAATGAGCAGTTCTTC.